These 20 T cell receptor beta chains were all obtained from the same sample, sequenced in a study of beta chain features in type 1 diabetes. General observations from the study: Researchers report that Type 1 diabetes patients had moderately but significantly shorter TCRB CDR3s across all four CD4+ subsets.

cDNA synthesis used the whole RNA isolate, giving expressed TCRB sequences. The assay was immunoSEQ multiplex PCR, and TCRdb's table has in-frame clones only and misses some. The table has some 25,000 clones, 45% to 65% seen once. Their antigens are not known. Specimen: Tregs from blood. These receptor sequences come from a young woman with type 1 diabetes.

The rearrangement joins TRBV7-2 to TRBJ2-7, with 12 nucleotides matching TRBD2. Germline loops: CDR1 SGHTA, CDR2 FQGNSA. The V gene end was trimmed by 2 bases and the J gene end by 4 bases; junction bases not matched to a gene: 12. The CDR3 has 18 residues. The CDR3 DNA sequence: TGTGCCAGCAGCTTATGGGCTAGCGGGGGGGATTTTAGGTACGAGCAGTACTTC. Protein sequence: CASSLWASGGDFRYEQYF.

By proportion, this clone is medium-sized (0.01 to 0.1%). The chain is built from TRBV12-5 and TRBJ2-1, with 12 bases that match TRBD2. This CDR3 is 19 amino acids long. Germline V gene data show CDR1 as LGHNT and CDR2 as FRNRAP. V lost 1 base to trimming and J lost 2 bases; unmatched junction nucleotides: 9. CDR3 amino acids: CASGLGTSGISSTYNEQFF. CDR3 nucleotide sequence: TGTGCTAGTGGTTTGGGGACTAGCGGGATATCATCAACCTACAATGAGCAGTTCTTC.

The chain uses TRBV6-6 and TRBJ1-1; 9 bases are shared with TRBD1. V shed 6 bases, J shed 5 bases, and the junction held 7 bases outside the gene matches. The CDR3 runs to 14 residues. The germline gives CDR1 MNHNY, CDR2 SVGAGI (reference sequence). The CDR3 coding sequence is TGTGCCAGCAGGCTGGGACAGGGAACGACTGAAGCTTTCTTT. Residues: CASRLGQGTTEAFF.

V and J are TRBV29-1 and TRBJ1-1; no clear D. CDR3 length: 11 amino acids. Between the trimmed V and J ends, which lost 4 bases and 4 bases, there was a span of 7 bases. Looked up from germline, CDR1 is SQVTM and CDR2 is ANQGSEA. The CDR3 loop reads CSVVVSTEAFF. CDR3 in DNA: TGCAGCGTTGTAGTTTCCACTGAAGCTTTCTTT.

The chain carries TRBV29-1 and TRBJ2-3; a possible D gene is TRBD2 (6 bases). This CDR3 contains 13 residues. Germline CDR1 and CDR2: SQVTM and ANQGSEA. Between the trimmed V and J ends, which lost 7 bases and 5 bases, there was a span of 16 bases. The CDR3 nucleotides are TGCAGCGGCCGACTAGTAAGGGGAGATACGCAGTATTTT. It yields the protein CSGRLVRGDTQYF.

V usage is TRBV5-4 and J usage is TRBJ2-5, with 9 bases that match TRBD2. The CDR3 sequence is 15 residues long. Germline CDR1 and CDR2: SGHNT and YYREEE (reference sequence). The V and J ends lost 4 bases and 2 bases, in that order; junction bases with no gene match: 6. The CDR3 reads CASSNGLAIQETQYF. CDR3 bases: TGTGCCAGCAGCAACGGACTAGCGATACAAGAGACCCAGTACTTC.

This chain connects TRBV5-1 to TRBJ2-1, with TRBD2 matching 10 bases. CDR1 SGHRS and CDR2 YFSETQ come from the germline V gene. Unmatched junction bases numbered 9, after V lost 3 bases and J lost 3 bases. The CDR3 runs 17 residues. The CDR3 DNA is TGCGCCAGCAGCTCCGGAACTCTAGCGGGAGTCTACAATGAGCAGTTCTTC. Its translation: CASSSGTLAGVYNEQFF.

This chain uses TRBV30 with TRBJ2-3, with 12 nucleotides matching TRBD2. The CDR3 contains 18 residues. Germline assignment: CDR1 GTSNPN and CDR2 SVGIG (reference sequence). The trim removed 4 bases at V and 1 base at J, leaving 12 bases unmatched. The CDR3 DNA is TGTGCCTGGACCACTAAACCGGGACTAGCGGGCCGCACAGATACGCAGTATTTT. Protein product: CAWTTKPGLAGRTDTQYF.

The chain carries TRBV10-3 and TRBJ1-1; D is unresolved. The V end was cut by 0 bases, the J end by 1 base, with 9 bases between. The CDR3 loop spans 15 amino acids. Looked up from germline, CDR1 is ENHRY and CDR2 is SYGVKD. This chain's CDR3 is CAISESSAGNTEAFF. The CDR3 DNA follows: TGTGCCATCAGTGAGTCGTCGGCGGGGAACACTGAAGCTTTCTTT.

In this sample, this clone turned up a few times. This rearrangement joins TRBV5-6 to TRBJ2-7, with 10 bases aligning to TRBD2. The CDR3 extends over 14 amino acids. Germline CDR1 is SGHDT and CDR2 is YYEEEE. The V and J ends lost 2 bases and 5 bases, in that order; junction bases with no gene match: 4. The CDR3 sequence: CASSFSLAGNEQYF. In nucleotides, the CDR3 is TGTGCCAGCAGCTTTTCACTAGCGGGAAACGAGCAGTACTTC.

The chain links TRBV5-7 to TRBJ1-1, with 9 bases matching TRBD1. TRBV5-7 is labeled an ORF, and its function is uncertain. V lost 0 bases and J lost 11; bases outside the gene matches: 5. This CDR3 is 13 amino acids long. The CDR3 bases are TGTGCCAGCAGCTTGGGGGGGACAGGGTTGGCTTTCTTT. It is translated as CASSLGGTGLAFF.

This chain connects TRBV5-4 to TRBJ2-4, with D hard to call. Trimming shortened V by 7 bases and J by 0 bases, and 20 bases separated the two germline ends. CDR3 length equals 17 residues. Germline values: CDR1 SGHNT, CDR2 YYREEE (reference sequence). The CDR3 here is CASGSYGAALAKNIQYF. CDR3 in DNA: TGTGCCAGCGGATCTTACGGCGCGGCCCTAGCCAAAAACATTCAGTACTTC.

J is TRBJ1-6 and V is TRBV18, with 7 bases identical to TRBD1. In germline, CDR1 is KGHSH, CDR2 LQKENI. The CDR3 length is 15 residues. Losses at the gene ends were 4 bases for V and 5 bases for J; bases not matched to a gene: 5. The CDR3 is CASSLRDSNNSPLHF. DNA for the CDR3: TGTGCCAGCTCACTACGGGACAGCAATAATTCACCCCTCCACTTT. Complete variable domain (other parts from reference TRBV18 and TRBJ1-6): NAGVMQNPRHLVRRRGQEARLRCSPMKGHSHVYWYRQLPEEGLKFMVYLQKENIIDESGMPKERFSAEFPKEGPSILRIQQVVRGDSAAYFCASSLRDSNNSPLHFGNGTRLTVT.

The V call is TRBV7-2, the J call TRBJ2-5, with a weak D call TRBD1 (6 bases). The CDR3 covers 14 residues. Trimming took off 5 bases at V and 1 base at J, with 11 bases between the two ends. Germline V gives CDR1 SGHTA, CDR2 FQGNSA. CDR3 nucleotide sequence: TGTGCCAGCAGCCAAGGACAGTCCCAAGAGACCCAGTACTTC. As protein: CASSQGQSQETQYF.

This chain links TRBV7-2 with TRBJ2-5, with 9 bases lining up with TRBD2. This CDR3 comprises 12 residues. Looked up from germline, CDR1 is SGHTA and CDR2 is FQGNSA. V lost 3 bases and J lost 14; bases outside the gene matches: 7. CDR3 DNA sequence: TGTGCCAGCAGCTTCTCGGCGGGAGGGGCTTACTTC. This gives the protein CASSFSAGGAYF.

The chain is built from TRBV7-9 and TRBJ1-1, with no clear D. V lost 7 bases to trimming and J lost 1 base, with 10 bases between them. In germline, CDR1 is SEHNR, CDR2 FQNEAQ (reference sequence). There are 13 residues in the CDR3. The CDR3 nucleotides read TGTGCCAGCATACTTGGAGCGAACACTGAAGCTTTCTTT. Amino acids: CASILGANTEAFF.

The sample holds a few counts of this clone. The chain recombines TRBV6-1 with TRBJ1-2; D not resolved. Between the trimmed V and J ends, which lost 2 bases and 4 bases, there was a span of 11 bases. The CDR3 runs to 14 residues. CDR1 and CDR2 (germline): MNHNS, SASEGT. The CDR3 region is CASSEFGRSYGYTF. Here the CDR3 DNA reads TGTGCCAGCAGTGAATTTGGGAGAAGCTATGGCTACACCTTC.

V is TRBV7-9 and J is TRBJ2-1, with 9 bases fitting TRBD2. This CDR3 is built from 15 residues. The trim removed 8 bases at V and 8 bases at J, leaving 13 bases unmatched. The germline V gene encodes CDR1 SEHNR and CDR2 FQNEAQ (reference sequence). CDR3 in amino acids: CASAAWSSGSYEQFF. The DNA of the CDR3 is TGTGCCAGCGCTGCCTGGAGTAGCGGGAGTTATGAGCAGTTCTTC.

In DNA form, the CDR3 reads TGTGCCAGCAGCAACCCTCGGGGTGGGAGGGTCGGAAAGACCCAGTACTTC. Amino acid sequence: CASSNPRGGRVGKTQYF. V and J are TRBV21-1 and TRBJ2-5; TRBD2 reflects the table's D call only, with no check against the DNA. TRBV21-1 corresponds to a pseudogene. The CDR3 runs to 17 residues.

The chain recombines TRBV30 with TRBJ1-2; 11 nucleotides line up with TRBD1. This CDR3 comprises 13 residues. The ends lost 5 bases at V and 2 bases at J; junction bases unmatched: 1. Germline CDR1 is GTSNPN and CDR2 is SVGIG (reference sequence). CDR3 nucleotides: TGTGCCTGGGGGACAGGGGGGAACTATGGCTACACCTTC. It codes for CAWGTGGNYGYTF.